Each of the 10 T cell receptor beta chains below was sequenced from the same sample in a study of technical replicates of blood from a handful of donors. Libraries were prepared by immunoSEQ multiplex PCR; TCRdb keeps only in-frame clonotypes and omits some of them. The table shows about 88,000 clones, with less than 95% occurring only once. Input material: T cells isolated from PBMCs. The origin of the receptors is a human donor in good health.

The V call is TRBV11-2, the J call TRBJ1-2; 9 bases map to TRBD1. This CDR3 has 19 residues. The germline V gene encodes CDR1 SGHAT and CDR2 FQNNGV. The junction had 20 bases not matched to a gene; V was cut back by 4 bases and J by 5 bases. CDR3 loop: CASSSLNGQGSLYIYGYTF. The DNA of the CDR3 is TGTGCCAGCAGCTCCCTGAATGGACAGGGGTCCCTATATATATATGGCTACACCTTC. The variable domain in full, completed from reference TRBV11-2 and TRBJ1-2, reads EAGVAQSPRYKIIEKRQSVAFWCNPISGHATLYWYQQILGQGPKLLIQFQNNGVVDDSQLPKDRFSAERLKGVDSTLKIQPAKLEDSAVYLCASSSLNGQGSLYIYGYTFGSGTRLTVV.

The gene calls are TRBV11-3 and TRBJ2-1; 13 bases map to TRBD2. The CDR3 totals 16 residues. Germline values: CDR1 SGHNT, CDR2 YENEEA. The V segment lost 0 bases and the J segment 5 bases; nucleotides outside the gene matches: 1. The CDR3: CASSLEGTSGNNEQFF. The CDR3 nucleotides read TGTGCCAGCAGCTTAGAAGGGACTAGCGGGAACAATGAGCAGTTCTTC. The full variable domain, rest sourced from reference TRBV11-3 and TRBJ2-1, is EAGVVQSPRYKIIEKKQPVAFWCNPISGHNTLYWYLQNLGQGPELLIRYENEEAVDDSQLPKDRFSAERLKGVDSTLKIQPAELGDSAVYLCASSLEGTSGNNEQFFGPGTRLTVL.

This rearrangement joins TRBV19 to TRBJ2-7, with D perhaps TRBD1 (5 bases). Trimming removed 0 bases at V and 5 bases at J, with 8 bases between. CDR1 and CDR2 (germline): LNHDA, SQIVND (reference sequence). The CDR3 length is 13 residues. CDR3 nucleotides: TGTGCCAGTAGTATAGACAGGGTGGACGAGCAGTACTTC. Translating it yields CASSIDRVDEQYF.

The gene calls are TRBV10-3 and TRBJ2-5; D possibly corresponds to TRBD1 (8 bases). The germline V gene has CDR1 ENHRY and CDR2 SYGVKD. The CDR3 is 14 residues long. V lost 4 bases and J 5 bases, leaving 14 bases between the germline ends. The CDR3 nucleotides are TGTGCCATCAGTGGTACAGGGGGAGGGGAGACCCAGTACTTC. It translates to CAISGTGGGETQYF.

This chain joins TRBV10-3 and TRBJ2-1, with a tentative D call TRBD1 (5 bases). The CDR3 runs 13 residues. Germline CDR1 is ENHRY and CDR2 is SYGVKD. The V and J ends lost 7 bases and 10 bases respectively, with 17 bases between them. As DNA, the CDR3 is TGTGCCATCATGGGGCCCCCGGACGAGGAGCAGTTCTTC. It translates to CAIMGPPDEEQFF.

This clone appeared once. J is TRBJ1-5 and V is TRBV28; no definite D call. The CDR3 runs to 14 residues. Per the germline V gene, CDR1 is MDHEN and CDR2 is SYDVKM. V lost 3 bases to trimming and J lost 1 base, with 7 bases between them. CDR3 amino acids: CASSFRLSNQPQHF. CDR3 coding DNA: TGTGCCAGCAGTTTCAGGCTAAGCAATCAGCCCCAGCATTTT.

The rearrangement joins TRBV7-9 to TRBJ1-6; D remains ambiguous. The CDR3 spans 15 residues. V shed 2 bases and J shed 7 bases, with 12 bases lying between them. Looked up from germline, CDR1 is SEHNR and CDR2 is FQNEAQ (reference sequence). The CDR3 coding sequence is TGTGCCAGCAGCTTATCCCGGGAGGAAAATTCACCCCTCCACTTT. Protein: CASSLSREENSPLHF.

V is TRBV4-1 and J is TRBJ2-7, with D possibly matching TRBD2 (6 bases). The length of the CDR3 is 17 residues. The germline V gene has CDR1 MGHRA and CDR2 YSYEKL. The V end lost 0 bases, the J end lost 1 base, and 16 bases lay between the germline ends. Written as DNA, the CDR3 is TGCGCCAGCAGCCAAGATCGGGTGGGGAGGTCATCCTACGAGCAGTACTTC. Protein product: CASSQDRVGRSSYEQYF.

The genes are TRBV10-3 and TRBJ2-1; 9 bases line up with TRBD2. This CDR3 has 14 residues. The germline V gene has CDR1 ENHRY and CDR2 SYGVKD. With 10 bases clipped from V and 2 bases from J, the junction kept 6 bases outside the gene matches. CDR3 DNA: TGTGCCACCATAGCGGGGGAGACCTACAATGAGCAGTTCTTC. This translates into CATIAGETYNEQFF.

The genes are TRBV2 and TRBJ2-7, with 10 bases identical to TRBD2. CDR1 and CDR2 (germline): SNHLY, FYNNEI. The CDR3 loop spans 15 amino acids. V was clipped by 4 bases and J by 1 base; unmatched bases: 4. The CDR3 sequence: CASSGLAGESYEQYF. DNA of the CDR3: TGTGCCAGCAGTGGGCTAGCGGGAGAATCCTACGAGCAGTACTTC.